The entry that follows covers one TCR beta chain sequence. The repertoire was sequenced with immunoSEQ multiplex PCR; TCRdb's copy has only in-frame clones and lacks some. The data show about 59,000 clones, with roughly 88% seen just once and approximately 1.3% held by the top ten. The data stem from a study of T cell changes during pregnancy in multiple sclerosis. Germline loops: CDR1 SGDLS, CDR2 YYNGEE. Between the trimmed V and J ends, which lost 1 base and 1 base, there was a span of 11 bases. The CDR3 spans 15 residues. The receptor was derived from a female donor with multiple sclerosis, enrolled in a pregnancy study. The sample consisted of peripheral blood, taken in the second trimester of pregnancy. The V gene is TRBV9, the J gene TRBJ2-5, with D possibly being TRBD2 (5 bases). The CDR3 bases are TGTGCCAGCAGCGTATTAAGTAGCGCCCAAGAGACCCAGTACTTC. It translates to CASSVLSSAQETQYF.